The next 32 T cell receptor beta chains were all read from a single sample in a study of siplizumab effects on memory and regulatory T cells (dated by TCRdb to between 2018 and 2021). The antigens for these receptors are not known. The library was generated by the immunoSEQ multiplex PCR assay. TCRdb stores this immuneACCESS table with in-frame sequences only. Part of the clones is absent; in the studies checked, under half of the shortfall reflects unresolved V genes, and no reason is known for the rest. Across this sample there are about 14,000 clones, with about 47% seen only once. Around 8.6% of the sample comes from the top ten. Cells from the mixed lymphocyte reactions were cocultured for about 6 days at 37 degrees C. Source material: CFSE-low (dividing) CD4+ T cells sorted from an allogeneic mixed lymphocyte reaction. These receptors all come from a human donor in good health; the cells came from an allogeneic mixed lymphocyte reaction.

The V gene is TRBV6-6, the J gene TRBJ2-5, with a possible D match to TRBD2 (7 bases). Germline CDR1 is MNHNY and CDR2 is SVGAGI (reference sequence). The CDR3 totals 15 residues. Between the trimmed V and J ends, which lost 4 bases and 4 bases, there was a span of 16 bases. CDR3 residues: CASSSVGGPGETQYF. CDR3 bases: TGTGCCAGCAGTTCGGTGGGGGGGCCGGGAGAGACCCAGTACTTC.

In this sample, this clone is medium-sized. The chain recombines TRBV6-5 with TRBJ1-6, with 9 bases fitting TRBD1. CDR3 length: 15 amino acids. CDR1 and CDR2 from the germline V gene are MNHEY and SVGAGI. J was trimmed by 6 bases and V by 6 bases; bases with no gene match: 6. The CDR3 spells CASRAGQGSNSPLHF. CDR3 nucleotide sequence: TGTGCCAGCAGGGCGGGACAGGGCAGTAATTCACCCCTCCACTTT.

CDR3 loop: CASSQDKFYGYTF. The CDR3 region has the DNA TGTGCCAGCAGCCAAGACAAGTTCTATGGCTACACCTTC. The chain joins TRBV14 to TRBJ1-2; D ambiguous. CDR3 length: 13 amino acids. The ends were cut back, 0 bases at V and 4 bases at J, with 6 bases in the middle. The germline gives CDR1 SGHDN, CDR2 FVKESK.

In this sample, this clone is medium-sized. V usage is TRBV9 and J usage is TRBJ2-3, with 8 bases matching TRBD2. This CDR3 spans 15 amino acids. J lost 4 bases, V lost 0 bases, and 4 bases had no gene match. Germline CDR1 is SGDLS and CDR2 is YYNGEE. The CDR3 spells CASSVDGGAPDTQYF. For the CDR3, the DNA is TGTGCCAGCAGCGTAGACGGGGGGGCCCCAGATACGCAGTATTTT.

DNA of the CDR3: TGTGCTAGTGGTTTGGTACATGTGGATACGCAGTATTTT. Translating it yields CASGLVHVDTQYF. This rearrangement joins TRBV12-5 to TRBJ2-3, with D hard to call. The V end was cut by 0 bases, the J end by 6 bases, with 7 bases between. There are 13 residues in the CDR3. Per germline, CDR1 LGHNT and CDR2 FRNRAP. Based on the CDR3 plus reference TRBV12-5 and TRBJ2-3, the full variable domain is DARVTQTPRHKVTEMGQEVTMRCQPILGHNTVFWYRQTMMQGLELLAYFRNRAPLDDSGMPKDRFSAEMPDATLATLKIQPSEPRDSAVYFCASGLVHVDTQYFGPGTRLTVL.

This clone was found a few times. The chain recombines TRBV28 with TRBJ2-7; TRBD2 is a possible D gene (6 bases). Trimming pared 2 bases from V and 3 bases from J, leaving 11 bases between. Per the germline V gene, CDR1 is MDHEN and CDR2 is SYDVKM. This CDR3 is built from 14 residues. CDR3 loop: CASSLIGSLYEQYF. DNA for the CDR3: TGTGCCAGCAGTTTAATCGGGAGCCTCTACGAGCAGTACTTC.

The chain carries TRBV2 and TRBJ2-3, with 8 bases aligning to TRBD2. Per germline, CDR1 SNHLY and CDR2 FYNNEI. This CDR3 is built from 14 residues. The ends lost 5 bases at V and 3 bases at J; junction bases unmatched: 4. The CDR3, as DNA: TGTGCCAGCAGTAGCGGGGGCTTGACAGATACGCAGTATTTT. This translates into CASSSGGLTDTQYF. Complete variable domain (other parts from reference TRBV2 and TRBJ2-3): EPEVTQTPSHQVTQMGQEVILRCVPISNHLYFYWYRQILGQKVEFLVSFYNNEISEKSEIFDDQFSVERPDGSNFTLKIRSTKLEDSAMYFCASSSGGLTDTQYFGPGTRLTVL.

A few counts support this clone. This sequence joins TRBV27 and TRBJ2-3; 9 nucleotides align to TRBD2. This CDR3 has 19 residues. V dropped 8 bases and J dropped 1; count of bases not matched to a gene: 19. The germline gives CDR1 MNHEY, CDR2 SMNVEV (reference sequence). The CDR3 sequence: CASGWLGRGGIKGTDTQYF. CDR3 nucleotide sequence: TGTGCCAGCGGATGGCTAGGGCGGGGGGGGATCAAGGGCACAGATACGCAGTATTTT.

The CDR3 spells CASSPGQGLGSNYGYTF. The CDR3 nucleotides read TGTGCCAGCAGCCCCGGACAGGGGTTAGGGTCTAACTATGGCTACACCTTC. The genes are TRBV11-3 and TRBJ1-2, with 9 bases lining up with TRBD1. Germline lookup yields CDR1 SGHNT and CDR2 YENEEA. The trim removed 5 bases at V and 0 bases at J, leaving 10 bases unmatched. This CDR3 spans 17 amino acids.

This rearrangement joins TRBV7-9 to TRBJ2-3, with 9 bases aligning to TRBD2. The CDR3 spans 14 residues. The germline V gene encodes CDR1 SEHNR and CDR2 FQNEAQ (reference sequence). The trim removed 8 bases at V and 0 bases at J, leaving 3 bases unmatched. The CDR3 loop is CASGTSGSTDTQYF. The CDR3, as DNA: TGTGCCAGCGGAACTAGCGGGAGCACAGATACGCAGTATTTT.

This clone was counted between two and nine times. The V call is TRBV2, the J call TRBJ1-2; possible D gene TRBD1, 5 bases. The germline gives CDR1 SNHLY, CDR2 FYNNEI. The germline V and J ends were trimmed by 1 base and 5 bases, with 11 bases remaining between them. The CDR3 is 14 residues long. The CDR3 reads CASSEGQFAYGYTF. In nucleotides, the CDR3 is TGTGCCAGCAGTGAAGGACAGTTTGCTTATGGCTACACCTTC.

This clone was detected only a few times. The rearrangement uses TRBV7-2 and TRBJ1-1; no definite D call. This CDR3 comprises 14 residues. V was cut by 4 bases and J by 0 bases, with 9 bases left in between. Germline assignment: CDR1 SGHTA and CDR2 FQGNSA. DNA of the CDR3: TGTGCCAGCAGCTACGGAGGAATGAACACTGAAGCTTTCTTT. The encoded protein is CASSYGGMNTEAFF.

The V and J genes are TRBV19 and TRBJ2-1; 10 bases agree with TRBD2. The CDR3 extends over 15 amino acids. The germline CDR1 and CDR2 sequences are LNHDA and SQIVND (reference sequence). The V and J ends lost 4 bases and 3 bases, in that order; junction bases with no gene match: 3. CDR3 protein: CASSRIAGGYNEQFF. The DNA for the CDR3 is TGTGCCAGTAGTAGGATAGCGGGGGGCTACAATGAGCAGTTCTTC.

The genes are TRBV18 and TRBJ1-2, with 9 bases identical to TRBD1. The germline gives CDR1 KGHSH, CDR2 LQKENI. The CDR3 has 16 amino acids. J was trimmed by 4 bases and V by 6 bases; bases with no gene match: 12. CDR3 protein: CASSPVEGQGGYGYTF. In DNA form, the CDR3 reads TGTGCCAGCTCCCCGGTCGAGGGACAGGGAGGCTATGGCTACACCTTC.

CDR3 residues: CASSSRDIPYEQYF. As DNA, the CDR3 is TGTGCCAGCAGTTCCCGGGACATACCTTACGAGCAGTACTTC. The chain is built from TRBV6-5 and TRBJ2-7; D perhaps matches TRBD1 (6 bases). The V end lost 4 bases, the J end lost 4 bases, and 14 bases lay between the germline ends. There are 14 residues in the CDR3. Looked up from germline, CDR1 is MNHEY and CDR2 is SVGAGI.

The chain links TRBV6-6 to TRBJ1-1; 11 bases are a match to TRBD1. The V and J ends lost 7 bases and 10 bases, in that order; junction bases with no gene match: 8. CDR1 is MNHNY, CDR2 SVGAGI, per germline (reference sequence). The CDR3 totals 13 residues. This CDR3 is CASIEDRGRGAFF. CDR3 nucleotide sequence: TGTGCCAGCATTGAGGACAGGGGGCGGGGAGCTTTCTTT.

The CDR3 loop reads CASSTTGDQPQHF. CDR3 DNA sequence: TGTGCCAGCAGTACGACAGGGGACCAGCCCCAGCATTTT. The rearrangement joins TRBV6-1 to TRBJ1-5, with TRBD1 matching 8 bases. The J segment lost 7 bases and the V segment lost 5 bases, leaving 4 bases of the junction unmatched. In germline, CDR1 is MNHNS, CDR2 SASEGT. CDR3 size: 13 residues.

This clone was found once. The chain carries TRBV2 and TRBJ1-3; D is undetermined. Germline V gene sequence: CDR1 SNHLY, CDR2 FYNNEI. V was shortened by 2 bases and J by 0 bases, with 11 bases between the two germline ends. This CDR3 has 16 residues. The CDR3 sequence is CASSEIGPLSGNTIYF. The CDR3 DNA follows: TGTGCCAGCAGTGAAATAGGACCCCTCTCTGGAAACACCATATATTTT.

The chain carries TRBV2 and TRBJ2-7; TRBD2 aligns across 12 bases. The ends lost 6 bases at V and 7 bases at J; junction bases unmatched: 7. The CDR3 contains 14 residues. Looked up from germline, CDR1 is SNHLY and CDR2 is FYNNEI. As DNA, the CDR3 is TGTGCCAGCAGGGCACTAGCGGGGGGCGGGGAGCAGTACTTC. Its translation is CASRALAGGGEQYF.

This clone was observed a handful of times. The chain carries TRBV18 and TRBJ2-7; 11 nucleotides line up with TRBD2. CDR3 length: 18 residues. J was trimmed by 3 bases and V by 6 bases; bases with no gene match: 16. CDR1 KGHSH and CDR2 LQKENI come from the germline V gene. The CDR3, as DNA: TGTGCCAGCTCGCCTACCGTCAGACTAGCGGGAAATTTCTACGAGCAGTACTTC. Encoded protein: CASSPTVRLAGNFYEQYF.

This clone showed up just a few times. The chain joins TRBV25-1 to TRBJ1-2, with D hard to call. Germline V gene sequence: CDR1 MGHDK, CDR2 SYGVNS. The CDR3 length is 12 residues. With 7 bases removed from V and 8 bases from J, the gap between germline ends came to 14 bases. CDR3 in DNA: TGTGCCAGCATAGGATTGGAGGCGGGCTACACCTTC. Translation gives CASIGLEAGYTF.

This clone was found a few times. This CDR3 is CASSLGQGARNTEAFF. CDR3 nucleotide sequence: TGTGCCAGCAGCTTGGGACAGGGGGCTCGGAACACTGAAGCTTTCTTT. This chain uses TRBV5-6 with TRBJ1-1; 10 nucleotides match TRBD1. This CDR3 is 16 amino acids long. Germline V CDR1 and CDR2: SGHDT, YYEEEE. V was clipped by 0 bases and J by 1 base; unmatched bases: 3.

The chain couples TRBV7-2 to TRBJ1-4, with D hard to call. The germline V gene encodes CDR1 SGHTA and CDR2 FQGNSA. This CDR3 has 12 residues. The V and J ends lost 1 base and 11 bases respectively, with 8 bases between them. The CDR3 bases are TGTGCCAGCAGCTTAGGTACGGGGAAACTGTTTTTT. Its protein is CASSLGTGKLFF.

This clone appeared a few times. The rearrangement uses TRBV7-2 and TRBJ2-3; 11 positions agree with TRBD2. CDR1 and CDR2 from the germline V gene are SGHTA and FQGNSA. The CDR3 has 15 residues. The J segment lost 8 bases and the V segment lost 6 bases, leaving 10 bases of the junction unmatched. This chain's CDR3 is CASRPPGLAVLTQYF. CDR3 nucleotides: TGTGCCAGCAGACCCCCGGGACTAGCGGTCCTTACGCAGTATTTT. The variable domain in full, with the rest retrieved from reference TRBV7-2 and TRBJ2-3, is GAGVSQSPSNKVTEKGKDVELRCDPISGHTALYWYRQSLGQGLEFLIYFQGNSAPDKSGLPSDRFSAERTGGSVSTLTIQRTQQEDSAVYLCASRPPGLAVLTQYFGPGTRLTVL.

This rearrangement joins TRBV5-6 to TRBJ1-5; 9 bases are a match to TRBD1. The CDR3 covers 16 residues. The ends lost 4 bases at V and 4 bases at J; junction bases unmatched: 9. CDR1 and CDR2 from the germline V gene are SGHDT and YYEEEE. DNA of the CDR3: TGTGCCAGCAGCATTTTAGGACAGGGGATAAATCAGCCCCAGCATTTT. Residues: CASSILGQGINQPQHF.

This clone was seen a few times. This chain joins TRBV5-1 and TRBJ1-1, with 8 positions matching TRBD1. The CDR3 consists of 15 residues. Trimming removed 4 bases from V and 5 bases from J; junction bases left unmatched: 10. CDR1 and CDR2 (germline): SGHRS, YFSETQ. CDR3 coding DNA: TGCGCCAGCAGCGCAACAGGACAGGGAAAAACTGAAGCTTTCTTT. It is translated as CASSATGQGKTEAFF.

This clone is medium-sized by share. V is TRBV10-3 and J is TRBJ2-5, with 11 bases matching TRBD1. Germline lookup yields CDR1 ENHRY and CDR2 SYGVKD. V trimming: 5 bases; J trimming: 4 bases; junction bases outside the gene matches: 3. The CDR3 is 14 amino acids. CDR3 residues: CAISSGQGGETQYF. In DNA, the CDR3 is TGTGCCATCAGTTCGGGACAGGGGGGAGAGACCCAGTACTTC.

This clone was recorded a few times. The chain couples TRBV29-1 to TRBJ2-7, with no clear D. The CDR3 loop spans 12 amino acids. Germline CDR1 SQVTM, CDR2 ANQGSEA. The germline V and J ends were trimmed by 4 bases and 2 bases, with 9 bases remaining between them. In DNA, the CDR3 is TGCAGCGTTGCGAACCGACCCTACGAGCAGTACTTC. Translation: CSVANRPYEQYF.

The CDR3 loop reads CASAPGQTSLPSTDTQYF. The CDR3 coding sequence is TGCGCCAGCGCGCCGGGACAAACATCCTTACCTAGCACAGATACGCAGTATTTT. The chain joins TRBV5-1 to TRBJ2-3; TRBD1 might be the D (6 bases). The CDR3 consists of 18 residues. Between the trimmed V and J ends, which lost 7 bases and 0 bases, there was a span of 24 bases. Germline V gene sequence: CDR1 SGHRS, CDR2 YFSETQ.

There are a few counts of this clone. This chain joins TRBV5-1 and TRBJ2-1; 8 nucleotides match TRBD1. CDR1 is SGHRS and CDR2 is YFSETQ in the germline V gene. J gave up 12 bases and V 4 bases, and 12 bases lay outside the gene matches. The CDR3 is 14 residues long. CDR3 sequence: CASSPQGAGARQFF. The CDR3 coding sequence is TGCGCCAGCAGCCCCCAGGGGGCAGGGGCCCGGCAGTTCTTC.

Sample share makes this clone medium-sized. The genes are TRBV14 and TRBJ1-1, with no clear D. The germline V and J ends were trimmed by 1 base and 5 bases, with 14 bases remaining between them. The V gene's germline CDR1 is SGHDN and CDR2 FVKESK. The CDR3 contains 15 residues. The CDR3 reads CASSQGLRARTEAFF. The CDR3 DNA sequence: TGTGCCAGCAGCCAAGGGCTGAGGGCGCGGACTGAAGCTTTCTTT.

V and J are TRBV30 and TRBJ2-1; 11 nucleotides align to TRBD2. Germline lookup yields CDR1 GTSNPN and CDR2 SVGIG (reference sequence). The CDR3 extends over 15 amino acids. Trimming cost V 7 bases and J 9 bases; bases outside gene matches: 14. CDR3 nucleotide sequence: TGTGCCTACTTACTAGCGGGAGATCAGAATAGTGAGCAGTTCTTC. It encodes CAYLLAGDQNSEQFF.